The 20 T cell receptor beta chains reported below all come from one sample, sequenced in a study of human T cells and chemical hapten exposure. TCRdb reprocessed the 5' RACE reads via MiXCR and lists one record per CDR3 protein. Among tens of thousands of distinct CDR3 sequences listed, about 15% were seen once. Unfractionated whole blood yielded total RNA. The receptors derive from a female donor in good health.

This chain uses TRBV3-1 with TRBJ2-2; 7 positions agree with TRBD1. Per the germline V gene, CDR1 is LGHDT and CDR2 is YNNKEL (reference sequence). The CDR3 is made up of 15 amino acids. J was trimmed by 3 bases and V by 6 bases; bases with no gene match: 7. The CDR3 region is CASRFGTVDTGELFF. The CDR3 nucleotides read TGTGCCAGCAGGTTCGGGACAGTGGACACCGGGGAGCTGTTTTTT. Drawing the rest from reference TRBV3-1 and TRBJ2-2, the complete variable domain is DTAVSQTPKYLVTQMGNDKSIKCEQNLGHDTMYWYKQDSKKFLKIMFSYNNKELIINETVPNRFSPKSPDKAHLNLHINSLELGDSAVYFCASRFGTVDTGELFFGEGSRLTVL.

The chain employs TRBV5-1 and TRBJ1-1; D is ambiguous. Trimming cost V 5 bases and J 1 base, with 9 bases left between them. This CDR3 has 13 residues. CDR1 and CDR2 (germline): SGHRS, YFSETQ. CDR3 in DNA: TGCGCCAGCAGTTTTGCAGGGAACACTGAAGCTTTCTTT. It specifies CASSFAGNTEAFF.

The sample holds a few counts of this clonotype. This chain connects TRBV6-5 to TRBJ1-1, with D possibly matching TRBD1 (6 bases). The CDR3 runs to 13 residues. V was pared by 2 bases and J by 3 bases, with 7 bases between. CDR1 is MNHEY and CDR2 is SVGAGI in the germline V gene. CDR3 bases: TGTGCCAGCAGTTACACAGGGTACACTGAAGCTTTCTTT. It codes for CASSYTGYTEAFF.

This clonotype was recorded a few times. J is TRBJ2-2 and V is TRBV6-4, with unresolved D. Germline CDR1 is MRHNA and CDR2 is SNTAGT. V lost 3 bases and J 3 bases, leaving 5 bases between the germline ends. The CDR3 spans 13 residues. CDR3 sequence: CASSEQDTGELFF. CDR3 DNA sequence: TGTGCCAGCAGTGAGCAGGACACCGGGGAGCTGTTTTTT.

This clonotype was seen a handful of times. The DNA of the CDR3 is TGCGCCAGCAGCCCCCAGGGTAGCAATCAGCCCCAGCATTTT. It encodes CASSPQGSNQPQHF. The chain has TRBV5-1 and TRBJ1-5; D is possibly TRBD1 (5 bases). CDR1 is SGHRS and CDR2 is YFSETQ in the germline V gene. CDR3 size: 14 residues. V was pared by 4 bases and J by 0 bases, with 8 bases between.

The CDR3 region is CASSSTVNYGYTF. The DNA for the CDR3 is TGTGCCAGCAGCTCGACGGTGAACTATGGCTACACCTTC. The chain joins TRBV12-3 or TRBV12-4 to TRBJ1-2; no clear D gene. V lost 6 bases and J 2 bases, leaving 10 bases between the germline ends. CDR3 length: 13 residues.

Only one count was recorded for this clonotype. CDR3 residues: CASSLAAGQGALETQYF. The CDR3 DNA sequence: TGTGCCAGCAGCTTAGCGGCGGGACAGGGGGCTTTGGAGACCCAGTACTTC. The V call is TRBV7-9, the J call TRBJ2-5; the match to TRBD1 covers 12 bases. V was pared by 0 bases and J by 5 bases, with 7 bases of the junction left unmatched. This CDR3 is built from 17 residues. The germline V gene has CDR1 SEHNR and CDR2 FQNEAQ (reference sequence).

This chain joins TRBV20-1 and TRBJ1-4, with D tentatively TRBD1 (6 bases). Germline loops: CDR1 DFQATT, CDR2 SNEGSKA (reference sequence). The CDR3 is 12 residues long. The V and J ends lost 3 bases and 8 bases respectively, with 10 bases between them. This CDR3 reads CSASQGREKLFF. As DNA, the CDR3 is TGCAGTGCTAGCCAGGGGAGGGAAAAACTGTTTTTT.

This rearrangement joins TRBV4-1 to TRBJ1-2, with TRBD1 matching 7 bases. The CDR3 loop spans 15 amino acids. Trimming at V came to 4 bases and at J to 4 bases, leaving 9 bases not matched to a gene. Germline CDR1 MGHRA, CDR2 YSYEKL. DNA of the CDR3: TGCGCCAGCAGCCCCACAGGGGCCCAAGCCTATGGCTACACCTTC. Translation: CASSPTGAQAYGYTF.

This clonotype has only a few counts. The chain is built from TRBV6-5 and TRBJ2-5; 7 bases agree with TRBD2. The germline V gene encodes CDR1 MNHEY and CDR2 SVGAGI. This CDR3 contains 16 residues. V was clipped by 6 bases and J by 1 base; unmatched bases: 11. CDR3 coding DNA: TGTGCCAGCAGCCCCCGAGCGGGGAATATCCAAGAGACCCAGTACTTC. Translated, it gives CASSPRAGNIQETQYF.

This clonotype was counted many times. The rearrangement joins TRBV3-1 to TRBJ1-4, with 7 bases fitting TRBD1. Germline CDR1 LGHDT, CDR2 YNNKEL (reference sequence). J was trimmed by 5 bases and V by 4 bases; bases with no gene match: 10. CDR3 length equals 16 residues. The chain's CDR3 is CASSPFRTGGNEKLFF. Written as DNA, the CDR3 is TGTGCCAGCAGCCCGTTTCGGACAGGTGGGAATGAAAAACTGTTTTTT.

This clonotype was counted a few times. The chain combines TRBV9 with TRBJ2-5; 9 bases match TRBD1. Trimming removed 4 bases from V and 2 bases from J; junction bases left unmatched: 15. Germline V gives CDR1 SGDLS, CDR2 YYNGEE. The CDR3 is 18 amino acids. CDR3 in DNA: TGTGCCAGCAGCACTACCGGGACAGGGTACGCGGGACAAGAGACCCAGTACTTC. This translates into CASSTTGTGYAGQETQYF.

The chain is built from TRBV29-1 and TRBJ2-5; 7 bases are a match to TRBD2. CDR1 SQVTM and CDR2 ANQGSEA come from the germline V gene. With 7 bases clipped from V and 4 bases from J, the junction kept 18 bases outside the gene matches. This CDR3 comprises 16 residues. The CDR3 here is CSGRGSSGTRGETQYF. DNA of the CDR3: TGCAGCGGGCGGGGGTCTAGCGGAACAAGGGGAGAGACCCAGTACTTC.

V gene TRBV12-5 combines with J gene TRBJ1-5; D gene ambiguous. CDR1 is LGHNT and CDR2 is FRNRAP in the germline V gene. This CDR3 spans 13 amino acids. Trimming pared 1 base from V and 4 bases from J, leaving 5 bases between. In DNA, the CDR3 is TGTGCTAGTGGTTTGGGGCTTAATCAGCCCCAGCATTTT. Translated, it gives CASGLGLNQPQHF.

The genes are TRBV4-3 and TRBJ1-5; D gene unclear. The germline CDR1 and CDR2 sequences are LGHNA and YSLEER. The V gene lost 2 bases and the J gene lost 4 bases, with 9 bases spanning the gap. CDR3 length: 14 residues. The DNA for the CDR3 is TGCGCCAGCAGCCAACACCGGGAAAATCAGCCCCAGCATTTT. Residues: CASSQHRENQPQHF.

This clonotype came up many times. The CDR3 coding sequence is TGTGCCAGCAGCTTAGGTAGCGGGAGTGACACGCAGTATTTT. It encodes CASSLGSGSDTQYF. The gene calls are TRBV7-9 and TRBJ2-3; TRBD2 agrees at 9 bases. Trimming took 1 base from V and 9 from J; bases not matched to a gene: 5. Germline V CDR1 and CDR2: SEHNR, FQNEAQ (reference sequence). This CDR3 contains 14 residues.

The rearrangement links TRBV6-6 to TRBJ1-5, with 9 bases identical to TRBD1. Germline CDR1 and CDR2: MNHNY and SVGAGI (reference sequence). The ends lost 5 bases at V and 5 bases at J; junction bases unmatched: 7. The CDR3 spans 15 residues. CDR3 in amino acids: CASSKRQGGDQPQHF. The DNA for the CDR3 is TGTGCCAGCAGTAAGAGACAGGGGGGTGATCAGCCCCAGCATTTT.

This clonotype was detected many times. CDR3: CASSLRAGDYNEQFF. The CDR3 coding sequence is TGTGCCAGCAGCTTAAGAGCGGGAGACTACAATGAGCAGTTCTTC. The V and J genes are TRBV7-8 and TRBJ2-1, with 8 bases that match TRBD2. Germline V gene lookup returns CDR1 SGHVS and CDR2 FQNEAQ. V was clipped by 2 bases and J by 3 bases; unmatched bases: 3. The CDR3 totals 15 residues.

The rearrangement joins TRBV20-1 to TRBJ1-2, with D maybe TRBD1 (5 bases). The CDR3 contains 13 residues. CDR1 and CDR2 from the germline V gene are DFQATT and SNEGSKA (reference sequence). The V gene lost 4 bases and the J gene lost 4 bases, with 13 bases spanning the gap. CDR3 protein: CSATTTVLYGYTF. The CDR3 region has the DNA TGCAGTGCTACGACGACAGTTCTCTATGGCTACACCTTC.

The chain combines TRBV11-1 with TRBJ1-1, with D maybe TRBD1 (5 bases). The CDR3 runs to 17 residues. V was trimmed by 1 base and J by 4 bases, leaving 19 bases between them. Germline loops: CDR1 SGHAT, CDR2 FQDESV (reference sequence). Here the CDR3 reads CASSLDGRRGVGTEAFF. CDR3 nucleotide sequence: TGTGCCAGCAGCTTAGATGGAAGAAGGGGTGTCGGCACTGAAGCTTTCTTT.